This paragraph covers one TCR beta chain sequence. Primers: 60 Vbeta forward and 13 Jbeta reverse. Sequencing used immunoSEQ multiplex PCR; TCRdb keeps in-frame clones, though not all of them. Among 150,000 to 200,000 clones listed, around 75% were seen once. The ends were cut back, 4 bases at V and 0 bases at J, with 13 bases in the middle. Germline assignment: CDR1 SEHNR and CDR2 FQNEAQ (reference sequence). The CDR3 consists of 16 residues. This sample is drawn from a study of cytomegalovirus exposure and HLA in healthy donors. The chain links TRBV7-9 to TRBJ1-3, with D unclear. This TCR derives from a man aged 18-30 years in good health and CMV-seropositive. The sample taken for sequencing was PBMCs. Here the CDR3 DNA reads TGTGCCAGCAGCTCCTTGAGGGCTATCTCTGGAAACACCATATATTTT. Encoded protein: CASSSLRAISGNTIYF.